These 20 T cell receptor beta chains were sequenced from one sample in a study of graft-versus-host responses after intestinal transplantation. TCRdb's copy holds only in-frame clones and misses some; the assay was immunoSEQ multiplex PCR. The sample consists of approximately 100,000 clones, under 95% of them appearing once. These receptors lack a known antigen. This specimen was unstimulated CD8+ T cells sorted from spleen or lymph node cells, taken before intestinal transplant. The receptors were sampled from a human donor who received an intestinal transplant.

The chain has TRBV27 and TRBJ2-2; the match to TRBD1 covers 7 bases. Germline V CDR1 and CDR2: MNHEY, SMNVEV (reference sequence). The CDR3 runs 16 residues. The trim removed 6 bases at V and 0 bases at J, leaving 7 bases unmatched. The CDR3 nucleotides read TGTGCCAGCAGACCCCCACAGGGGTCGAACACCGGGGAGCTGTTTTTT. Protein sequence: CASRPPQGSNTGELFF.

This clone appeared a few times. The chain links TRBV2 to TRBJ2-3; 7 bases match TRBD2. The CDR3 loop spans 13 amino acids. V shed 7 bases, J shed 5 bases, and the junction held 6 bases outside the gene matches. Germline assignment: CDR1 SNHLY and CDR2 FYNNEI. CDR3 in amino acids: CASIWGGEDTQYF. For the CDR3, the DNA is TGTGCCAGCATATGGGGGGGTGAAGATACGCAGTATTTT.

The rearrangement uses TRBV6-5 and TRBJ1-5; the match to TRBD1 covers 8 bases. The V segment lost 5 bases and the J segment 4 bases; nucleotides outside the gene matches: 7. This CDR3 has 15 amino acids. Germline CDR1 reads MNHEY; CDR2 reads SVGAGI. CDR3: CASSARTGPNQPQHF. The CDR3 nucleotides are TGTGCCAGCAGTGCCCGGACAGGGCCTAATCAGCCCCAGCATTTT.

J is TRBJ1-2 and V is TRBV7-9; D gene unclear. The CDR3 extends over 14 amino acids. Per the germline V gene, CDR1 is SEHNR and CDR2 is FQNEAQ (reference sequence). Deletions cut 3 bases from V and 5 bases from J, with 13 bases between. The CDR3 spells CASSFGGERYGYTF. For the CDR3, the DNA is TGTGCCAGCAGCTTCGGAGGAGAGCGGTATGGCTACACCTTC.

J is TRBJ1-1 and V is TRBV5-8, with D unresolved. Trimming left V 7 bases short and J 0 bases short, with 10 bases between. Per the germline V gene, CDR1 is SGHTS and CDR2 is YDEGEE. CDR3 length: 13 residues. The CDR3 DNA sequence: TGTGCCAGCGAAGACGGGTTGAACACTGAAGCTTTCTTT. This codes for CASEDGLNTEAFF.

The chain has TRBV5-4 and TRBJ2-5; perhaps D is TRBD1 or TRBD2 (5 bases each). V lost 4 bases, J lost 5 bases, and 15 bases lay in between. Germline assignment: CDR1 SGHNT and CDR2 YYREEE (reference sequence). This CDR3 has 14 amino acids. DNA of the CDR3: TGTGCCAGCAGCCCGCAGCATGGGGACGAGACCCAGTACTTC. It is translated as CASSPQHGDETQYF.

This chain joins TRBV9 and TRBJ2-3; 8 positions match TRBD2. Trimming removed 4 bases from V and 3 bases from J; junction bases left unmatched: 7. This CDR3 comprises 15 residues. Germline V gene data show CDR1 as SGDLS and CDR2 as YYNGEE. The CDR3 DNA reads TGTGCCAGCAGCCAGGGAGCGGGGGAAACAGATACGCAGTATTTT. Protein sequence: CASSQGAGETDTQYF.

V gene TRBV7-6 combines with J gene TRBJ1-1, with a tentative D call TRBD1 (6 bases). CDR3 length equals 16 residues. The germline V gene has CDR1 SGHVS and CDR2 FNYEAQ. The V gene lost 1 base and the J gene lost 3 bases, with 15 bases spanning the gap. CDR3 region: CASSLGLRGAHTEAFF. DNA for the CDR3: TGTGCCAGCAGCTTAGGACTACGGGGGGCTCACACTGAAGCTTTCTTT.

The chain employs TRBV7-2 and TRBJ2-1, with TRBD2 matching over 14 bases. Trimming at V came to 5 bases and at J to 5 bases, leaving 11 bases not matched to a gene. CDR3 length: 18 amino acids. In germline, CDR1 is SGHTA, CDR2 FQGNSA. CDR3 residues: CASSPRTSGGPVHNEQFF. Here the CDR3 DNA reads TGTGCCAGCAGCCCCCGGACTAGCGGGGGGCCGGTCCACAATGAGCAGTTCTTC. Looking up the rest from reference TRBV7-2 and TRBJ2-1 gives the full variable domain: GAGVSQSPSNKVTEKGKDVELRCDPISGHTALYWYRQSLGQGLEFLIYFQGNSAPDKSGLPSDRFSAERTGGSVSTLTIQRTQQEDSAVYLCASSPRTSGGPVHNEQFFGPGTRLTVL.

The CDR3 nucleotides read TGTGCCAGTAGTCCGGGCGTGGCCTACGAGCAGTACTTC. This codes for CASSPGVAYEQYF. The rearrangement uses TRBV19 and TRBJ2-7; D is uncertain. The V gene's germline CDR1 is LNHDA and CDR2 SQIVND (reference sequence). Trimming removed 5 bases from V and 2 bases from J, with 10 bases in between. The CDR3 length is 13 residues.

The chain recombines TRBV4-1 with TRBJ2-3; D is perhaps TRBD2 (7 bases). Trimming left V 2 bases short and J 6 bases short, with 15 bases between. The germline gives CDR1 MGHRA, CDR2 YSYEKL. This CDR3 spans 15 amino acids. The CDR3 loop reads CASSQFPGGRDTQYF. The CDR3 DNA is TGCGCCAGCAGCCAATTTCCGGGGGGCAGGGATACGCAGTATTTT.

This rearrangement joins TRBV25-1 to TRBJ1-1; D is unclear. V was shortened by 5 bases and J by 4 bases, with 11 bases between the two germline ends. The CDR3 length is 13 residues. From germline, CDR1 is MGHDK and CDR2 SYGVNS. The CDR3 region has the DNA TGTGCCAGCAGTCACCTTGCGGGCACTGAAGCTTTCTTT. It specifies CASSHLAGTEAFF.

The V call is TRBV7-3, the J call TRBJ2-1; TRBD2 agrees at 10 bases. The CDR3 runs to 15 residues. The germline V gene encodes CDR1 SGHTA and CDR2 FQGTGA. V lost 5 bases and J lost 5; bases outside the gene matches: 6. The CDR3 coding sequence is TGTGCCAGCAGCATAGCGGGGGGCGTAAACAATGAGCAGTTCTTC. Encoded protein: CASSIAGGVNNEQFF. The complete variable domain, with remaining parts taken from reference TRBV7-3 and TRBJ2-1, reads GAGVSQTPSNKVTEKGKYVELRCDPISGHTALYWYRQSLGQGPEFLIYFQGTGAADDSGLPNDRFFAVRPEGSVSTLKIQRTERGDSAVYLCASSIAGGVNNEQFFGPGTRLTVL.

The chain uses TRBV7-9 and TRBJ2-7; no firm D call. Germline lookup yields CDR1 SEHNR and CDR2 FQNEAQ (reference sequence). The V and J ends lost 4 bases and 5 bases respectively, with 15 bases between them. This CDR3 has 14 amino acids. The CDR3 DNA reads TGTGCCAGCAGCTCCTACATGGGTGAGGACGAGCAGTACTTC. The encoded protein is CASSSYMGEDEQYF.

The chain links TRBV27 to TRBJ1-4; the match to TRBD1 covers 9 bases. Germline values: CDR1 MNHEY, CDR2 SMNVEV (reference sequence). V was pared by 5 bases and J by 8 bases, with 9 bases of the junction left unmatched. The CDR3 is made up of 15 amino acids. The CDR3 coding sequence is TGTGCCAGCAGTAGCTCCTCGACAGGGGGAGAAAAACTGTTTTTT. This codes for CASSSSSTGGEKLFF.

V is TRBV9 and J is TRBJ1-4; D unclear. The CDR3 is 16 residues long. Germline V gives CDR1 SGDLS, CDR2 YYNGEE. Trimming cost V 0 bases and J 0 bases, with 9 bases left between them. The CDR3 DNA reads as TGTGCCAGCAGCGTAGGGCAGCTAGCAACTAATGAAAAACTGTTTTTT. It translates to CASSVGQLATNEKLFF.

The chain couples TRBV27 to TRBJ1-2; no clear D. The V gene's germline CDR1 is MNHEY and CDR2 SMNVEV (reference sequence). CDR3 length: 13 amino acids. The ends were cut back, 2 bases at V and 0 bases at J, with 4 bases in the middle. CDR3: CASSLNANYGYTF. The CDR3 DNA is TGTGCCAGCAGTTTAAATGCTAACTATGGCTACACCTTC.

This clone was counted once. CDR3: CASSPGTTKQETQYF. In DNA form, the CDR3 reads TGTGCCAGCAGTCCAGGGACAACGAAACAAGAGACCCAGTACTTC. The chain employs TRBV27 and TRBJ2-5; D might be TRBD1 (6 bases). CDR3 length equals 15 residues. V shed 5 bases and J shed 2 bases, with 15 bases lying between them. Germline lookup yields CDR1 MNHEY and CDR2 SMNVEV (reference sequence).

The chain uses TRBV5-6 and TRBJ2-2, with 7 bases matching TRBD1. The CDR3 is 15 amino acids. V gave up 4 bases and J gave up 5 bases; unmatched junction bases: 8. Germline values: CDR1 SGHDT, CDR2 YYEEEE. Here the CDR3 DNA reads TGTGCCAGCAGCCCTACAGGGGCAGGGACCGGGGAGCTGTTTTTT. Translating it yields CASSPTGAGTGELFF.

This clone came up once. The chain couples TRBV6-5 to TRBJ1-1; D is undetermined. Between the trimmed V and J ends, which lost 2 bases and 0 bases, there was a span of 7 bases. This CDR3 comprises 14 residues. Per the germline V gene, CDR1 is MNHEY and CDR2 is SVGAGI. As DNA, the CDR3 is TGTGCCAGCAGTTACAGTCTGGTGAACACTGAAGCTTTCTTT. Translating gives CASSYSLVNTEAFF.